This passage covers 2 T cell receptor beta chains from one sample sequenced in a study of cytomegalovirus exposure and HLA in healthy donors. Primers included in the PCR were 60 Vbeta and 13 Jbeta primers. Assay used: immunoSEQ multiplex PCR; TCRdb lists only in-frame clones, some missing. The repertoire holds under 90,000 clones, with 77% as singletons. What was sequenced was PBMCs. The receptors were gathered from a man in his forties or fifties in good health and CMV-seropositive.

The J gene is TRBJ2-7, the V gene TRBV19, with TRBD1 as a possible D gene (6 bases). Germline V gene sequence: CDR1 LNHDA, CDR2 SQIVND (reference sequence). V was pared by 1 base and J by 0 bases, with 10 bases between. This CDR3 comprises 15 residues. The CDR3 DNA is TGTGCCAGTAGTATAGGGCAGGGGCCCTCCTACGAGCAGTACTTC. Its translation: CASSIGQGPSYEQYF. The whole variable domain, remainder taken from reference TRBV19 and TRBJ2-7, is DGGITQSPKYLFRKEGQNVTLSCEQNLNHDAMYWYRQDPGQGLRLIYYSQIVNDFQKGDIAEGYSVSREKKESFPLTVTSAQKNPTAFYLCASSIGQGPSYEQYFGPGTRLTVT.

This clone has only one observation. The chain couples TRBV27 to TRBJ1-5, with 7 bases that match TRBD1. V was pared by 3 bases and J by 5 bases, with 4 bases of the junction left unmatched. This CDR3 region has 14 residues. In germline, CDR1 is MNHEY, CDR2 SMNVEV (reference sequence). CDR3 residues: CASSLGQSYQPQHF. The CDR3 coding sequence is TGTGCCAGCAGTTTGGGACAGTCCTATCAGCCCCAGCATTTT.